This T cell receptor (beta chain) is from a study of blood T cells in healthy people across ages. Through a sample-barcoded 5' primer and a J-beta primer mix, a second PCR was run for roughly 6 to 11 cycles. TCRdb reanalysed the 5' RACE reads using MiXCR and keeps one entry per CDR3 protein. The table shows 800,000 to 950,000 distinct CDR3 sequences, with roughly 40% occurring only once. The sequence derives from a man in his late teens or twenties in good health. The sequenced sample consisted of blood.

The CDR3 loop reads CASSGPHSGGVNEQFF. The CDR3 coding sequence is TGTGCCAGCAGCGGACCGCATAGCGGGGGGGTTAATGAGCAGTTCTTC. The rearrangement uses TRBV9 and TRBJ2-1, with 11 bases identical to TRBD2. Unmatched junction bases numbered 9, after V lost 3 bases and J lost 7 bases. The CDR3 consists of 16 residues. Germline V CDR1 and CDR2: SGDLS, YYNGEE.